The present T cell receptor (beta chain) was sequenced within a study of monozygotic twins with inflammatory bowel disease. Two rounds of nested PCR, of 16 and 9 cycles, were run on TCRalpha and TCRbeta cDNA. TCRdb re-called the 5' RACE reads; one entry per CDR3 protein, DNA not given. Its table records 200,000 to 250,000 distinct CDR3 sequences. Germline V CDR1 and CDR2: KGHDR, SFDVKD. This CDR3 is 16 amino acids long. The V and J genes are TRBV24-1 and TRBJ2-2; the TCRdb call, TRBD1, lacks DNA for checking. Material for sequencing was blood. The origin of this receptor is a human donor with ulcerative colitis or Crohn's disease, or a healthy co-twin of an affected twin (not recorded which). The CDR3 loop reads CATSDHVTGDTGELFF.